A single sample is the source of the 17 T cell receptor beta chains below, sequenced in a study of blood T cell repertoires in COVID-19. TCRdb keeps only in-frame clones here, not all; method: immunoSEQ multiplex PCR. Of a few hundred thousand clones listed, 80% to 90% are singletons. The sample was PBMCs or T cells enriched from blood (not recorded which). The receptors stem from a woman in her 30s who had recovered from COVID-19.

The chain links TRBV9 to TRBJ1-2; 7 nucleotides match TRBD1. Germline loops: CDR1 SGDLS, CDR2 YYNGEE. V lost 0 bases, J lost 4 bases, and 9 bases stayed unmatched. This CDR3 contains 16 residues. The DNA for the CDR3 is TGTGCCAGCAGCGTAGCGTCAGGGGGTCGGATCTATGGCTACACCTTC. It yields the protein CASSVASGGRIYGYTF.

This chain joins TRBV19 and TRBJ1-2; tentative D call: TRBD1 (5 bases). V gave up 5 bases and J gave up 0 bases, with 10 bases separating them. This CDR3 has 14 amino acids. In germline, CDR1 is LNHDA, CDR2 SQIVND (reference sequence). The CDR3 coding sequence is TGTGCCAGTAGTGCGGGGGGGACTAACTATGGCTACACCTTC. It codes for CASSAGGTNYGYTF. The full variable domain, in which reference TRBV19 and TRBJ1-2 provide the parts outside the CDR3, is DGGITQSPKYLFRKEGQNVTLSCEQNLNHDAMYWYRQDPGQGLRLIYYSQIVNDFQKGDIAEGYSVSREKKESFPLTVTSAQKNPTAFYLCASSAGGTNYGYTFGSGTRLTVV.

This clone was picked up a small number of times. The chain combines TRBV6-4 with TRBJ1-1, with D unresolved. Germline values: CDR1 MRHNA, CDR2 SNTAGT. Between the trimmed V and J ends, which lost 4 bases and 3 bases, there was a span of 9 bases. The CDR3 loop spans 13 amino acids. This CDR3 reads CASSAGGYTEAFF. In DNA form, the CDR3 reads TGTGCCAGCAGTGCCGGAGGGTACACTGAAGCTTTCTTT.

V gene TRBV6-6 combines with J gene TRBJ1-5, with TRBD1 matching over 7 bases. Germline-derived CDR1 and CDR2 are MNHNY and SVGAGI (reference sequence). J lost 10 bases, V lost 7 bases, and 13 bases had no gene match. The CDR3 loop spans 14 amino acids. CDR3 loop: CASKQRGLEPPQHF. The CDR3 DNA sequence: TGTGCCAGCAAACAGAGGGGGCTTGAACCCCCCCAGCATTTT.

The J gene is TRBJ1-1, the V gene TRBV29-1; 7 bases agree with TRBD1. V trimming: 4 bases; J trimming: 2 bases; junction bases outside the gene matches: 13. Germline CDR1 SQVTM, CDR2 ANQGSEA. The CDR3 is 16 residues long. The DNA for the CDR3 is TGCAGCGTTGGGGGTGGAACAGGGGTTTTAAACACTGAAGCTTTCTTT. Translation gives CSVGGGTGVLNTEAFF. The full variable domain, rest sourced from reference TRBV29-1 and TRBJ1-1, is SAVISQKPSRDICQRGTSLTIQCQVDSQVTMMFWYRQQPGQSLTLIATANQGSEATYESGFVIDKFPISRPNLTFSTLTVSNMSPEDSSIYLCSVGGGTGVLNTEAFFGQGTRLTVV.

The chain has TRBV28 and TRBJ1-2; the match to TRBD1 covers 9 bases. This CDR3 region has 17 residues. CDR1 is MDHEN and CDR2 is SYDVKM in the germline V gene. The J segment lost 2 bases and the V segment lost 4 bases, leaving 11 bases of the junction unmatched. The CDR3 region is CASSSPARQGVNYGYTF. The CDR3 DNA reads TGTGCCAGCAGTTCTCCCGCCAGACAGGGGGTGAACTATGGCTACACCTTC.

In this sample, this clone turned up a few times. The chain has TRBV4-3 and TRBJ2-5, with 9 bases aligning to TRBD2. Trimming took 0 bases from V and 8 from J; bases not matched to a gene: 7. The CDR3 runs 15 residues. Germline V lookup: CDR1 LGHNA, CDR2 YSLEER. The CDR3 nucleotides are TGCGCCAGCAGCCAAGAAATAGCGGGAGCGGATACCCAGTACTTC. It specifies CASSQEIAGADTQYF.

The chain couples TRBV30 to TRBJ2-7; TRBD1 is a possible D gene (5 bases). The CDR3 consists of 13 residues. Trimming took off 0 bases at V and 4 bases at J, with 10 bases between the two ends. The germline gives CDR1 GTSNPN, CDR2 SVGIG (reference sequence). The CDR3 loop is CAWSVQGLYEQYF. CDR3 coding DNA: TGTGCCTGGAGTGTTCAGGGATTGTACGAGCAGTACTTC.

The chain combines TRBV3-1 (or the pseudogene TRBV3-2) with TRBJ1-2; D not resolved. Germline CDR1 and CDR2: LGHDT and YNNKEL (reference sequence). Trimming stripped 0 bases from V and 4 bases from J, with 9 bases between. This CDR3 is 14 amino acids long. The CDR3 DNA reads as TGTGCCAGCAGCCAAGATTATCAGATCTATGGCTACACCTTC. Protein: CASSQDYQIYGYTF.

About this clone: Other DNA sequences of this sample code for an identical CDR3. The V and J genes are TRBV12-3 or TRBV12-4 and TRBJ1-2; perhaps TRBD1 as D (6 bases). The CDR3 has 13 residues. The V and J ends lost 2 bases and 4 bases respectively, with 8 bases between them. The CDR3 loop is CASSLRGGYGYTF. CDR3 DNA sequence: TGTGCCAGCAGTTTAAGAGGGGGCTATGGCTACACCTTC.

The V and J genes are TRBV30 and TRBJ2-3; weak D call: TRBD1 (5 bases). The V gene's germline CDR1 is GTSNPN and CDR2 SVGIG (reference sequence). This CDR3 region has 15 residues. The germline V and J ends were trimmed by 5 bases and 1 base, with 16 bases remaining between them. The CDR3 DNA follows: TGTGCCTGGGCCGATAGCCCACAGGGCACAGATACGCAGTATTTT. Amino acids: CAWADSPQGTDTQYF.

The CDR3, as DNA: TGTGCCAGCCCCACTACCTACTATGGCTACACCTTC. This gives the protein CASPTTYYGYTF. This chain connects TRBV2 to TRBJ1-2; D remains ambiguous. V lost 8 bases to trimming and J lost 3 bases, with 10 bases between them. Germline-derived CDR1 and CDR2 are SNHLY and FYNNEI. The CDR3 runs 12 residues.

The CDR3 reads CASSPRGAGGPSSDEQFF. The CDR3 region has the DNA TGTGCCAGCAGCCCTCGAGGAGCGGGAGGGCCTTCTTCGGATGAGCAGTTCTTC. The chain joins TRBV28 to TRBJ2-1, with 10 positions matching TRBD2. Per germline, CDR1 MDHEN and CDR2 SYDVKM. V lost 6 bases to trimming and J lost 8 bases; unmatched junction nucleotides: 19. The length of the CDR3 is 18 residues.

A single count supports this clone. The V and J genes are TRBV12-3 or TRBV12-4 and TRBJ1-5, with D unclear. Trimming cost V 7 bases and J 2 bases, with 9 bases left between them. The CDR3 sequence is 13 residues long. The CDR3 reads CASTARGNQPQHF. The CDR3 coding sequence is TGTGCCAGCACGGCCCGGGGCAATCAGCCCCAGCATTTT.

The chain has TRBV21-1 and TRBJ2-7; TRBD1, the table's D call, was not compared with the DNA. TRBV21-1 is listed as a pseudogene. This CDR3 contains 15 residues. The CDR3 reads CASSKVHGAPYEQYF. CDR3 nucleotide sequence: TGTGCCAGCAGCAAAGTTCATGGGGCCCCCTACGAGCAGTACTTC.

The chain employs TRBV27 and TRBJ2-1; 11 positions agree with TRBD2. This CDR3 has 18 amino acids. Germline CDR1 is MNHEY and CDR2 is SMNVEV (reference sequence). J was trimmed by 5 bases and V by 3 bases; bases with no gene match: 12. CDR3: CASSLASGRPGGDNEQFF. CDR3 coding DNA: TGTGCCAGCAGTTTGGCTAGCGGGAGGCCTGGAGGGGACAATGAGCAGTTCTTC.

V gene TRBV9 combines with J gene TRBJ1-3; the D is unclear. Trimming stripped 0 bases from V and 0 bases from J, with 7 bases between. The CDR3 contains 15 residues. Germline V lookup: CDR1 SGDLS, CDR2 YYNGEE. CDR3 in amino acids: CASSVEADSGNTIYF. The CDR3 DNA follows: TGTGCCAGCAGCGTAGAGGCGGACTCTGGAAACACCATATATTTT.